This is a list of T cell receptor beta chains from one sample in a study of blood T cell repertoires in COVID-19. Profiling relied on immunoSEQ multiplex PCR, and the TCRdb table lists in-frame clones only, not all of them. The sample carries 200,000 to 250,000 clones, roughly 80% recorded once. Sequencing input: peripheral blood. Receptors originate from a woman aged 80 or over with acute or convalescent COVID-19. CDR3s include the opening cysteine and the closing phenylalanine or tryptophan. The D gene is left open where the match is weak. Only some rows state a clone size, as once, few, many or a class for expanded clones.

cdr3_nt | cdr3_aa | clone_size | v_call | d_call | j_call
TGTGCCAGCAGCCAAGCCGGGACAGGGAGTGGAAACACCATATATTTT | CASSQAGTGSGNTIYF | NA | TRBV3-1/TRBV3-2 | TRBD1 | TRBJ1-3
TGTGCCAGCAGCTTAGATGAGTTAGGGGAGACTAGCGAGGATACGCAGTATTTT | CASSLDELGETSEDTQYF | NA | TRBV11-3 | TRBD2 | TRBJ2-3
TGTGCCAGCAGTTTACGGGCAGGGGGCGGCTACGAGCAGTACTTC | CASSLRAGGGYEQYF | NA | TRBV27 | TRBD1 | TRBJ2-7
TGTGCCAGCAGTAAGCCGGGAGGGAACACTGAAGCTTTCTTT | CASSKPGGNTEAFF | NA | TRBV6-2/TRBV6-3 | NA | TRBJ1-1
TGTGCCAGCAGTTACTCCCGGGGAGGCACTGAAGCTTTCTTT | CASSYSRGGTEAFF | once | TRBV6-2/TRBV6-3 | NA | TRBJ1-1
TGCGCCAGCAGCCAAGTCGGTAGCGGGCTCCGAGAAGAGACCCAGTACTTC | CASSQVGSGLREETQYF | once | TRBV4-1 | TRBD2 | TRBJ2-5
TGTGCCAGCAGTTCCCTGGCGGGGGTCCAAGAGACCCAGTACTTC | CASSSLAGVQETQYF | few | TRBV6-2/TRBV6-3 | TRBD2 | TRBJ2-5
TGTGCCATCAGCCCGGGACAGTGGGCCGGGGACTACACCTTC | CAISPGQWAGDYTF | NA | TRBV10-3 | TRBD1 | TRBJ1-2
TGTGCCAGCAGCTTAGGGGTCGGGGTCCAGCCCCAGCATTTT | CASSLGVGVQPQHF | NA | TRBV7-6 | NA | TRBJ1-5
TGTGCCATCAGTGAGTCGAGGACTAGCGAGAGCACAGATACGCAGTATTTT | CAISESRTSESTDTQYF | NA | TRBV10-3 | TRBD2 | TRBJ2-3
TGCGCCAGCAGCCCATCTCTGGGACTAGCGTCCTACAATGAGCAGTTCTTC | CASSPSLGLASYNEQFF | NA | TRBV4-3 | TRBD2 | TRBJ2-1
TGTGCCATCAGTGAGTCGGCAGTTTATGGCTACACCTTC | CAISESAVYGYTF | NA | TRBV10-3 | NA | TRBJ1-2
TGTGCCAGCAGTCTCCCGGGGGGGGCCGGAAACACCATATATTTT | CASSLPGGAGNTIYF | NA | TRBV28 | NA | TRBJ1-3
TGTGCCAGCAGCCAAGCGTCAGCAACTAATGAAAAACTGTTTTTT | CASSQASATNEKLFF | NA | TRBV3-1/TRBV3-2 | NA | TRBJ1-4
TGTGCCAGCAGCACCGGACAGGGCCCATACTTC | CASSTGQGPYF | NA | TRBV21-1 | NA | TRBJ2-7
TGTGCCAGCAGCTACGGAGTTAATGAAAAACTGTTTTTT | CASSYGVNEKLFF | NA | TRBV5-8 | NA | TRBJ1-4
TGTGCCAGCAGCTTGCCGGGTTTCGAGCAGTACTTC | CASSLPGFEQYF | NA | TRBV5-6 | NA | TRBJ2-7
TGTGCCAGCAGCGTCCTAGGACAGGCTTATAATTCACCCCTCCACTTT | CASSVLGQAYNSPLHF | NA | TRBV9 | TRBD1 | TRBJ1-6
TGTGCCAGCAGCCCCTGGACTAGCGGGGGGTGGGAAGAGACCCAGTACTTC | CASSPWTSGGWEETQYF | NA | TRBV7-9 | TRBD2 | TRBJ2-5
TGTGCCAGCAGTTTATTTCAGGGGGGAGACACTGAAGCTTTCTTT | CASSLFQGGDTEAFF | NA | TRBV28 | TRBD1 | TRBJ1-1
TGCAGCGTCTCAGGGGAGAGGAACACTGAAGCTTTCTTT | CSVSGERNTEAFF | NA | TRBV29-1 | NA | TRBJ1-1
TGTGCCAGCAGTGAACAGTTCGCGCAGTACTTC | CASSEQFAQYF | once | TRBV2 | NA | TRBJ2-7
TGTGCCAGCAGCTTAGCGGGGGGAAATGAGCAGTTCTTC | CASSLAGGNEQFF | NA | TRBV7-2 | NA | TRBJ2-1
TGCGCCAGCAGCTCGGGACACTCGGATTCACCCCTCCACTTT | CASSSGHSDSPLHF | few | TRBV5-1 | NA | TRBJ1-6
TGTGCCAGCAGTTTGACAGCCAGCAATCAGCCCCAGCATTTT | CASSLTASNQPQHF | NA | TRBV27 | NA | TRBJ1-5
TGTGCCAGCAGCTTAAACAGCGGGGGGAACACCGGGGAGCTGTTTTTT | CASSLNSGGNTGELFF | NA | TRBV7-3 | TRBD2 | TRBJ2-2
TGTGCCAGCAGCACCGGGACAGGGGGTTACGAGCAGTACTTC | CASSTGTGGYEQYF | NA | TRBV7-2 | TRBD1 | TRBJ2-7
TGTGCCAGCTCACCACGGGACACATACGAGCAGTACTTC | CASSPRDTYEQYF | few | TRBV18 | NA | TRBJ2-7
TGTGCCTGTTACCGACTAGCGGGAGGGGGGGAGACCCAGTACTTC | CACYRLAGGGETQYF | few | TRBV30 | TRBD2 | TRBJ2-5
TGTGCCAGCAGCCGGCCGGGACTAGCGGGCCAAGAGACCCAGTACTTC | CASSRPGLAGQETQYF | many | TRBV7-9 | TRBD2 | TRBJ2-5
TGTGCCAGTAGTATTGACAGGGACTATGGCTACACCTTC | CASSIDRDYGYTF | NA | TRBV19 | TRBD1 | TRBJ1-2
TGTGCCAGCAGCGGGGACAGGGGGAGACTAGCGGGTAGCTCTGGGGCCAACGTCCTGACTTTC | CASSGDRGRLAGSSGANVLTF | NA | TRBV9 | NA | TRBJ2-6
TGTGCCAGTAGTAGGGGACAGGGTGCTTCTGCTGAAGCTTTCTTT | CASSRGQGASAEAFF | NA | TRBV19 | TRBD1 | TRBJ1-1
TGTGCCAGCAGCCGGGGACAGCTCTCCTACGAGCAGTACTTC | CASSRGQLSYEQYF | NA | TRBV11-3 | TRBD1 | TRBJ2-7
TGTGCCAGCAGTGAAGAAGGGGATTCACCCCTCCACTTT | CASSEEGDSPLHF | NA | TRBV6-1 | NA | TRBJ1-6
TGTGCCAGCAGCAAAGTAAGGGGGAGCACTGAAGCTTTCTTT | CASSKVRGSTEAFF | NA | TRBV21-1 | NA | TRBJ1-1
TGTGCCAGTAGTATAGATCTCACTAGCGGGATCTATAATACGCAGTATTTT | CASSIDLTSGIYNTQYF | NA | TRBV19 | TRBD2 | TRBJ2-3
TGTGCCAGTAGTATACGTGGGACAGGGAGAACTGAAGCTTTCTTT | CASSIRGTGRTEAFF | NA | TRBV19 | TRBD1 | TRBJ1-1
TGTGCCAGCAGTGCAGGGGGCACTGAAGCTTTCTTT | CASSAGGTEAFF | NA | TRBV2 | TRBD1 | TRBJ1-1
TGTGCCAGTAGTATAGGGACTAGTCGGGGTTCAGCCGAGCAGTACTTC | CASSIGTSRGSAEQYF | NA | TRBV19 | TRBD2 | TRBJ2-7
TGCAGCGTTGGGACAGGGATGGACTATGGCTACACCTTC | CSVGTGMDYGYTF | NA | TRBV29-1 | TRBD1 | TRBJ1-2
TGTGCCAGCAGCTTTGGGGAGGGGCGGGAGAAACACTTC | CASSFGEGREKHF | NA | TRBV7-3 | NA | TRBJ1-2
TGTGCCAGCAGTAAACTTGGACAGGGGGGTTCACCCCTCCACTTT | CASSKLGQGGSPLHF | NA | TRBV6-4 | TRBD1 | TRBJ1-6
TGTGCCAGCAGCAAAACAGGGTATACCGGGGAGCTGTTTTTT | CASSKTGYTGELFF | few | TRBV2 | NA | TRBJ2-2
TGTGCCAGCAGCTTCCAAGGGGCAAAGACTGAAGCTTTCTTT | CASSFQGAKTEAFF | NA | TRBV5-4 | NA | TRBJ1-1
TGCGCCAGCAGCTCACAGGGTCCCCAGCCCCAGCATTTT | CASSSQGPQPQHF | NA | TRBV5-1 | NA | TRBJ1-5
TGTGCCAGCAGCTTAGCCCGGTGGGAGTGGTACTTC | CASSLARWEWYF | NA | TRBV7-8 | NA | TRBJ2-7
TGTGCCAGCAGCCGAACGGCGGGGTGGAACTATGGCTACACCTTC | CASSRTAGWNYGYTF | few | TRBV6-2/TRBV6-3 | NA | TRBJ1-2
TGTGCCATCAGTGAGGACAGGGGAATCGACGAGCAGTACTTC | CAISEDRGIDEQYF | NA | TRBV10-3 | TRBD1 | TRBJ2-7
TGTGCCAGCAGTTACGGACAGGAGGGCCAGCCCCAGCATTTT | CASSYGQEGQPQHF | NA | TRBV6-5 | TRBD1 | TRBJ1-5
TGCGCCAGCAGCCAAGATCAGGCAGGCCCTGGTGGCTACACCTTC | CASSQDQAGPGGYTF | NA | TRBV4-1 | NA | TRBJ1-2
TGTGCCATCAGTGATTTTGAACAGGGGGACACCGGGGAGCTGTTTTTT | CAISDFEQGDTGELFF | few | TRBV10-3 | TRBD1 | TRBJ2-2
TGTGCCAGCAGATCGGGACTGCAGAACACTGAAGCTTTCTTT | CASRSGLQNTEAFF | NA | TRBV6-5 | NA | TRBJ1-1
TGTGCCAGCAGCCCCGCGGGGGGCAATCAGCCCCAGCATTTT | CASSPAGGNQPQHF | NA | TRBV9 | NA | TRBJ1-5
TGTGCCTGGAGTGTACAGGGAGTCAAGGGGGGGCGCGGCTACACCTTC | CAWSVQGVKGGRGYTF | NA | TRBV30 | NA | TRBJ1-2
TGTGCCAGCAGTCTGGACCGGGGGAATACTGAAGCTTTCTTT | CASSLDRGNTEAFF | NA | TRBV2 | NA | TRBJ1-1
TGTGCCAGCAGCCAAGATCTTGCGAGAGAGACCCAGTACTTC | CASSQDLARETQYF | once | TRBV3-1/TRBV3-2 | NA | TRBJ2-5
TGTGCCAGCAGGGAGACAGGGGGCGCGGGAGAAGCTTTCTTT | CASRETGGAGEAFF | few | TRBV6-5 | TRBD1 | TRBJ1-1